Listed here is a single T cell receptor (beta chain). The antigen it recognizes is unknown. Base qualities are not provided; no much larger clone lies one nucleotide away. The time point tag for this specimen amounts to: baseline before first vaccination. The vaccinee samples were drawn from two UK trials, COV001 and COV002, one of which was a single-blind randomized controlled phase 2/3 trial testing AZD1222 (ChAdOx1 nCoV-19) in healthy adults. Trial participant PBMC samples were collected at day 0 and day 28 after the second dose for TCRbeta chain sequencing. V is clipped by 2 bases and J by 4 bases, and the sequence between their germline boundaries is 14 bases long. CDR1 KGHSH and CDR2 LQKENI are derived from the germline V gene. The CDR3 numbers 15 residues from cysteine through phenylalanine. Of the read, only the CDR3 DNA is kept; its 45 bases are in frame from base 1. The data were taken from a study of T cell responses to AZD1222 COVID-19 vaccine (dated by TCRdb to the early 2020s). In the study overall: AZD1222 recipients given second doses at about 4 weeks or at about 12 weeks were pooled, since spike-specific TCR depth and breadth were not found to differ between the two schedules. A total of 240 or so trial participants underwent TCR sequencing, of whom under 220 had received two doses of AZD1222 and around 25 had received two doses of the MenACWY control vaccine. Trial participants were enrolled by age into subgroups of 18-55, 56-69 and 70-plus years, and about 150, 27 and 61 TCR-sequenced participants, respectively, were included in these subgroups.

The CDR3 regions of human TCRbeta chains were analyzed by immunosequencing. Regarding the original processing steps: Repertoire TCRs were checked for matches against a reference library of SARS-CoV-2-specific TCRs that had been generated using the MIRA antigen-specificity platform. Breadth meant the fraction of unique TCRs that were SARS-CoV-2-associated, whereas depth meant the fraction of total T cells that were SARS-CoV-2-associated. Using the MIRA data, each spike-specific TCR was mapped to the spike region that the TCR reacts to and placed in a CD4 or CD8 class. Log10-transformed breadth and depth values were compared by one-way ANOVA with Sidak's multiple comparisons tests. Here the immuneACCESS table is served through TCRdb, limited to in-frame sequences with V and J called. Missing clones are a known gap in these copies; in checked studies unresolved V genes cover under half, and the rest lacks a known reason. From that table come the V and J calls and clone size; the DNA was used to work out D and trimming. For this sample the table gives about 150,000 clones, of which about 90% were detected only once. In total, the top ten clones hold about 1.9% of the sample.

Overall results and qualifications from the work: After two AZD1222 doses, both the breadth and the depth of spike-specific TCRs were significantly higher than at day 0 and than in MenACWY recipients. Reportedly, almost half of the unique spike-specific TCRs recognized epitopes lying outside the regions that are mutated in the B.1.351 and B.1.1.7 variants. Conclusions about previously exposed vaccinees were limited because only six AZD1222 recipients were SARS-CoV-2 seropositive at baseline. Most participants were white British and females outnumbered males, and the authors suggested that clonal diversity may have been underestimated. The whole spike protein was spanned by vaccine-associated CD4 TCRs, and dominant responses were seen in regions 160-218 and 743-854. The 56-69-year group was small, and its depth increase did not reach significance, likely because of low power. No day 14 peak-response samples were available, so repertoires were characterized only after the peak T cell response.

The sample was peripheral blood, taken on day 0 of AZD1222 vaccination. Recombination linked TRBV18 to TRBJ1-1; the D segment could be TRBD1, given 6 matching bases. The sequence derives from an adult in good health. At the DNA level, the sequence is TGTGCCAGCTCACCATATGGGGGCTCGGTCACTGAAGCTTTCTTT. This gives the protein CASSPYGGSVTEAFF.